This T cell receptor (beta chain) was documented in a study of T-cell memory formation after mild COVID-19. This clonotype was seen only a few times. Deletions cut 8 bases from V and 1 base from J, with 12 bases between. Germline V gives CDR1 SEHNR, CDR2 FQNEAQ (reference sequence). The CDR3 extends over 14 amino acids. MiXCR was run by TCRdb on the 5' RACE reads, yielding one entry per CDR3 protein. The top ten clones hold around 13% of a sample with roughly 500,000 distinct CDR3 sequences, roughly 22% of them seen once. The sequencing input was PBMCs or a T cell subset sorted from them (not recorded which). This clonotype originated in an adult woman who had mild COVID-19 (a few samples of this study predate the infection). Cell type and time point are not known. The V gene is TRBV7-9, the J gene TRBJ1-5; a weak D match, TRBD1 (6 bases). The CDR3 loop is CASSGVLSNQPQHF. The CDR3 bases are TGTGCCAGCTCAGGGGTCCTCAGCAATCAGCCCCAGCATTTT.